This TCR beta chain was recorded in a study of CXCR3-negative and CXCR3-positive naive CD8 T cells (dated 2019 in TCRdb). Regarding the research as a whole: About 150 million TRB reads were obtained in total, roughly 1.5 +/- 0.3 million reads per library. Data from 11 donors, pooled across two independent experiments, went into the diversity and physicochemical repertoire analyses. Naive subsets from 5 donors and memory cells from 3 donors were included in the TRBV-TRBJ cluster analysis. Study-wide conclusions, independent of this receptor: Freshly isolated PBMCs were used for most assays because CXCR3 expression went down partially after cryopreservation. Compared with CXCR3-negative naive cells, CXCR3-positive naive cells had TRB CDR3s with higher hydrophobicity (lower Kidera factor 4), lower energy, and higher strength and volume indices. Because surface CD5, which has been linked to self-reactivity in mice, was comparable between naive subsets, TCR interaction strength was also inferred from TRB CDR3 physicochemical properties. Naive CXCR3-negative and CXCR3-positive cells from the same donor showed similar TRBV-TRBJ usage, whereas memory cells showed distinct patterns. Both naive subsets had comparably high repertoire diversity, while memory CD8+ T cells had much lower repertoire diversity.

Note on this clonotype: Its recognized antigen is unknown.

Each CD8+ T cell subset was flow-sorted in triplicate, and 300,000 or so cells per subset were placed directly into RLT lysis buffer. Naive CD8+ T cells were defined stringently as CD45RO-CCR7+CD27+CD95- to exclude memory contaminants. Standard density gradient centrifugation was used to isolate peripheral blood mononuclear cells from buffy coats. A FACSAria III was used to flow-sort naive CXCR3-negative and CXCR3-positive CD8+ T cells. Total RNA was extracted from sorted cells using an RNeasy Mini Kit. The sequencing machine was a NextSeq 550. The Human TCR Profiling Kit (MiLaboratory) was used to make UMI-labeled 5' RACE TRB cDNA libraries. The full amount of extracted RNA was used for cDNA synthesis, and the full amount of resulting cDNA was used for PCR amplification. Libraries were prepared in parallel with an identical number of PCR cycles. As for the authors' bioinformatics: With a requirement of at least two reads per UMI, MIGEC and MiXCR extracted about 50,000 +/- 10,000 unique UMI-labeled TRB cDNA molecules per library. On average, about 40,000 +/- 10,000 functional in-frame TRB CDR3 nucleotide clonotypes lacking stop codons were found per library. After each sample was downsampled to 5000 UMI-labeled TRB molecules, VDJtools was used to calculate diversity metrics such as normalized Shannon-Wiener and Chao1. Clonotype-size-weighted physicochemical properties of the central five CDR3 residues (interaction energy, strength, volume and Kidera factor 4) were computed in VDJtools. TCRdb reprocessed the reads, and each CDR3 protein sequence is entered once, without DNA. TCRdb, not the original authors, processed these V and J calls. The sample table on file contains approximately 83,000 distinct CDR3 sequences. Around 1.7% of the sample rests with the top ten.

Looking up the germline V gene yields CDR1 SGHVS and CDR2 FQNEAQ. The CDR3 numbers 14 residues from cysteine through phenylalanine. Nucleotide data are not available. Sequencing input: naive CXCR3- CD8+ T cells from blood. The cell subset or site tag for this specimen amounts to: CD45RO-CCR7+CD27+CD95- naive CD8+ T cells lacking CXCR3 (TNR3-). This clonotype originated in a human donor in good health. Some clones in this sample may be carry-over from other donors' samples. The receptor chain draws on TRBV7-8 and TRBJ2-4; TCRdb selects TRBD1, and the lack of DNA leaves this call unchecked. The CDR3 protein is CASTDGVAKNIQYF.